This TCR beta chain comes out of a study of tumour-infiltrating T cells in Burkitt lymphoma. Study-wide context: Productive clonality predicted overall and progression-free survival.

Sequencing was performed with immunoSEQ multiplex PCR; in TCRdb, only in-frame clones are kept and a portion is missing. The data hold around 4,500 clones, with approximately 26% observed a single time. Germline CDR1 MNHNY, CDR2 SVGAGI (reference sequence). CDR3 length equals 15 residues. V lost 6 bases and J 2 bases, leaving 17 bases between the germline ends. The sequencing input was tumor tissue. V is TRBV6-6 and J is TRBJ2-7, with D maybe TRBD2 (6 bases). The sequence came from a human donor with diffuse large B-cell lymphoma. CDR3 DNA: TGTGCCAGCAGGGGACTCGTCGGCGTGGCCTACGAGCAGTACTTC. This encodes CASRGLVGVAYEQYF.